Presented here are 23 T cell receptor beta chains from one specimen sequenced in a study of blood T cell repertoires in COVID-19 (dated by TCRdb to 2020 to 2021). Library method: the immunoSEQ multiplex PCR assay. TCRdb obtained this table from immuneACCESS and retained in-frame rearrangements with V and J assigned. These tables miss some clones; where compared with another copy, unresolved V genes account for less than half of the shortfall, and the remainder is unexplained. This sample gives some 150,000 clones in total; 80% to 90% of them show up just once. The top ten clonotypes cover roughly 8% of the sample. The specimen sequenced was peripheral blood. The receptors here all came from a woman aged 60-75 years with COVID-19, enrolled during active disease.

This clone was seen a handful of times. The chain combines TRBV6-2 or TRBV6-3 with TRBJ1-2; 8 positions match TRBD1. V lost 6 bases to trimming and J lost 4 bases; unmatched junction nucleotides: 7. The CDR3 spans 14 residues. Germline values: CDR1 MNHEY, CDR2 SVGEGT. CDR3 nucleotide sequence: TGTGCCAGCAGCCGACAGGGGAGCGTCTATGGCTACACCTTC. This translates into CASSRQGSVYGYTF.

As to this clone: A junction boundary mismatches the germline segment, possibly from a read error. The chain carries TRBV7-7 and TRBJ2-7, with 9 nucleotides matching TRBD2. In germline, CDR1 is SSHAT, CDR2 FNYEAQ (reference sequence). This CDR3 region has 14 residues. CDR3 sequence reads: CASSLEAGGGEQYF. The CDR3 DNA reads TGTGCTAGCAGCTTAGAAGCGGGGGGCGGCGAGCAGTACTTC.

The chain has TRBV12-5 and TRBJ1-1, with 8 bases aligning to TRBD1. The CDR3 consists of 19 residues. The germline gives CDR1 LGHNT, CDR2 FRNRAP. V lost 0 bases and J lost 0; bases outside the gene matches: 12. CDR3 DNA: TGTGCTAGTGGTTTGGTCATTGGACAGGGTAACGGGATGAACACTGAAGCTTTCTTT. Its protein product is CASGLVIGQGNGMNTEAFF.

This chain joins TRBV11-2 and TRBJ2-1, with D tentatively TRBD1 (6 bases). The V end was cut by 4 bases, the J end by 4 bases, with 8 bases between. The CDR3 sequence is 13 residues long. Germline lookup yields CDR1 SGHAT and CDR2 FQNNGV. The CDR3 here is CASSWDTYNEQFF. The CDR3, as DNA: TGTGCCAGCAGCTGGGACACGTACAATGAGCAGTTCTTC. The variable domain in full, completed from reference TRBV11-2 and TRBJ2-1, reads EAGVAQSPRYKIIEKRQSVAFWCNPISGHATLYWYQQILGQGPKLLIQFQNNGVVDDSQLPKDRFSAERLKGVDSTLKIQPAKLEDSAVYLCASSWDTYNEQFFGPGTRLTVL.

This sequence joins TRBV7-9 and TRBJ1-2; D ambiguous. Germline-derived CDR1 and CDR2 are SEHNR and FQNEAQ (reference sequence). This CDR3 is 15 amino acids long. V lost 1 base and J lost 8, with 17 bases in between. CDR3 in amino acids: CASSLVSPSESGYTF. Written as DNA, the CDR3 is TGTGCCAGCAGCTTAGTATCTCCAAGTGAGTCGGGCTACACCTTC.

The rearrangement uses TRBV2 and TRBJ2-1; no clear D. Germline V gene lookup returns CDR1 SNHLY and CDR2 FYNNEI. CDR3 length: 12 amino acids. Trimming took 8 bases from V and 1 from J, leaving 6 bases between them. The CDR3 here is CASFFSYNEQFF. In DNA form, the CDR3 reads TGTGCCAGCTTCTTTTCCTACAATGAGCAGTTCTTC.

The chain is built from TRBV4-1 and TRBJ2-7, with 7 bases lining up with TRBD2. Germline lookup yields CDR1 MGHRA and CDR2 YSYEKL. CDR3 length: 15 amino acids. Trimming removed 1 base from V and 6 bases from J; junction bases left unmatched: 9. CDR3 DNA: TGCGCCAGCAGCCAAGGTCCGGGGGGTGAGTTCGAGCAGTACTTC. It yields the protein CASSQGPGGEFEQYF.

This chain uses TRBV4-2 with TRBJ2-5; tentative D call: TRBD1 (5 bases). Trimming pared 3 bases from V and 5 bases from J, leaving 13 bases between. The CDR3 runs to 14 residues. Germline V CDR1 and CDR2: LGHNA, YNFKEQ. The CDR3 nucleotides read TGTGCCAGCAGCCAGACGGTGGGGCGGGAGACCCAGTACTTC. Its protein product is CASSQTVGRETQYF.

This clone was counted between two and nine times. The chain carries TRBV6-5 and TRBJ1-3; 7 bases line up with TRBD1. The CDR3 extends over 15 amino acids. The germline CDR1 and CDR2 sequences are MNHEY and SVGAGI. The V gene end was trimmed by 0 bases and the J gene end by 4 bases; junction bases not matched to a gene: 3. In DNA, the CDR3 is TGTGCCAGCAGTTACTCCGGACAGGAGGGAAACACCATATATTTT. This encodes CASSYSGQEGNTIYF.

The rearrangement uses TRBV27 and TRBJ2-1; D is perhaps TRBD1 (6 bases). Trimming shortened V by 5 bases and J by 9 bases, and 23 bases separated the two germline ends. Germline lookup yields CDR1 MNHEY and CDR2 SMNVEV (reference sequence). The CDR3 contains 16 residues. The CDR3 DNA is TGTGCCAGCAGTCCACAAACATACAGGGTTTTGGGTGAGCAGTTCTTC. This encodes CASSPQTYRVLGEQFF.

This chain connects TRBV27 to TRBJ2-1, with a possible D match to TRBD2 (7 bases). The CDR3 extends over 18 amino acids. Trimming took off 2 bases at V and 3 bases at J, with 20 bases between the two ends. Looked up from germline, CDR1 is MNHEY and CDR2 is SMNVEV (reference sequence). CDR3 nucleotide sequence: TGTGCCAGCAGTTTAAGGGTGCGCGGCGGGGGCAACTACAATGAGCAGTTCTTC. Translation: CASSLRVRGGGNYNEQFF.

A single count supports this clone. The chain combines TRBV7-3 with TRBJ1-2; no clear D. CDR3 size: 12 residues. Germline V CDR1 and CDR2: SGHTA, FQGTGA. Trimming removed 5 bases at V and 4 bases at J, with 8 bases between. CDR3 bases: TGTGCCAGCAGCCAGACGGGCTATGGCTACACCTTC. Protein sequence: CASSQTGYGYTF.

The chain links TRBV12-3 or TRBV12-4 to TRBJ2-3; possibly TRBD2 for D (5 bases). The CDR3 contains 12 residues. Trimming stripped 5 bases from V and 5 bases from J, with 8 bases between. CDR3 DNA sequence: TGTGCCAGCAGTCGGGATGGAGATACGCAGTATTTT. It translates to CASSRDGDTQYF.

The chain combines TRBV9 with TRBJ1-1; D is unresolved. V was pared by 4 bases and J by 1 base, with 5 bases between. CDR1 and CDR2 from the germline V gene are SGDLS and YYNGEE. CDR3 size: 12 residues. This CDR3 is CASSPGNTEAFF. CDR3 sequence (DNA): TGTGCCAGCAGCCCGGGGAACACTGAAGCTTTCTTT.

The chain has TRBV5-1 and TRBJ1-2; 8 bases line up with TRBD1. Losses at the gene ends were 4 bases for V and 4 bases for J; bases not matched to a gene: 9. The germline V gene encodes CDR1 SGHRS and CDR2 YFSETQ. The CDR3 covers 15 residues. CDR3 residues: CASSLQGDLGYGYTF. CDR3 coding DNA: TGCGCCAGCAGCCTACAGGGGGATCTCGGCTATGGCTACACCTTC.

In its sample, this clone was seen once. This sequence joins TRBV5-1 and TRBJ2-7; D gene ambiguous. V was shortened by 4 bases and J by 2 bases, with 13 bases between the two germline ends. The CDR3 is 14 residues long. Germline CDR1 reads SGHRS; CDR2 reads YFSETQ. In DNA, the CDR3 is TGCGCCAGCAGCGTTTCAGGAACAACCTACGAGCAGTACTTC. It translates to CASSVSGTTYEQYF.

The chain couples TRBV24-1 to TRBJ2-2, with D possibly being TRBD1 (8 bases). CDR1 KGHDR and CDR2 SFDVKD come from the germline V gene. CDR3 length equals 17 residues. V dropped 3 bases and J dropped 2 bases, with 15 bases sitting between them. The CDR3 sequence is CATSDRTGRVNTGELFF. CDR3 in DNA: TGTGCCACCAGTGATCGGACAGGGAGGGTTAACACCGGGGAGCTGTTTTTT.

This clone has just one count. The V call is TRBV7-3, the J call TRBJ1-2; D is possibly TRBD1 (6 bases). Germline V gene sequence: CDR1 SGHTA, CDR2 FQGTGA. The CDR3 is 15 amino acids. The germline V and J ends were trimmed by 6 bases and 4 bases, with 18 bases remaining between them. This CDR3 is CASSPDGQTLYGYTF. In nucleotides, the CDR3 is TGTGCCAGCAGTCCGGACGGACAGACCCTCTATGGCTACACCTTC.

CDR3 DNA sequence: TGTGCCAGCAGCCCCCCCGGGCGGGGGGGTAATGAGCAGTTCTTC. Its translation is CASSPPGRGGNEQFF. The chain carries TRBV7-2 and TRBJ2-1; TRBD2 aligns across 9 bases. In germline, CDR1 is SGHTA, CDR2 FQGNSA. V was clipped by 5 bases and J by 7 bases; unmatched bases: 9. The CDR3 runs 15 residues. The full variable domain, its missing parts supplied by reference TRBV7-2 and TRBJ2-1, is GAGVSQSPSNKVTEKGKDVELRCDPISGHTALYWYRQSLGQGLEFLIYFQGNSAPDKSGLPSDRFSAERTGGSVSTLTIQRTQQEDSAVYLCASSPPGRGGNEQFFGPGTRLTVL.

The V and J genes are TRBV28 and TRBJ2-5, with TRBD1 identical over 7 bases. Germline-derived CDR1 and CDR2 are MDHEN and SYDVKM. J was trimmed by 0 bases and V by 10 bases; bases with no gene match: 20. This CDR3 is 18 amino acids long. The CDR3 DNA follows: TGTGCCACTTCGGATAGGGGGCGCGTCATACGGGACCAAGAGACCCAGTACTTC. It is translated as CATSDRGRVIRDQETQYF.

The rearrangement uses TRBV9 and TRBJ2-5, with TRBD2 matching 11 bases. The junction had 12 bases not matched to a gene; V was cut back by 3 bases and J by 5 bases. This CDR3 has 17 amino acids. Germline assignment: CDR1 SGDLS and CDR2 YYNGEE. DNA for the CDR3: TGTGCCAGCAGCGACGGGACTAGCGGACGCCTAGGGGAGACCCAGTACTTC. Its protein product is CASSDGTSGRLGETQYF.

The chain has TRBV4-3 and TRBJ2-3, with 8 bases aligning to TRBD2. The CDR3 consists of 16 residues. Germline CDR1 is LGHNA and CDR2 is YSLEER. V lost 4 bases to trimming and J lost 1 base; unmatched junction nucleotides: 7. CDR3 sequence (DNA): TGCGCCAGCAGCCTGGGACTAGGGGGGGGCACAGATACGCAGTATTTT. Its translation: CASSLGLGGGTDTQYF.

The V gene is TRBV19, the J gene TRBJ2-1, with 15 bases matching TRBD2. There are 16 residues in the CDR3. J gave up 7 bases and V 6 bases, and 7 bases lay outside the gene matches. In germline, CDR1 is LNHDA, CDR2 SQIVND (reference sequence). In DNA form, the CDR3 reads TGTGCCAGTAGCCGGACTAGCGGGGGGGCCGGGAATGAGCAGTTCTTC. It is translated as CASSRTSGGAGNEQFF.